This T cell receptor beta chain was sequenced in a study of blood T cells in healthy people across ages. Study-wide results and caveats: Significant beta diversity loss was already apparent by age approximately 40, declining roughly linearly.

A second PCR of roughly 7 to 11 cycles used a sample-barcoded 5' primer and a J-beta primer mix. Each cDNA molecule was tagged by a template-switch adaptor that had 12 random nucleotides. Via MiXCR, TCRdb re-called the 5' RACE reads, giving one row per CDR3 protein. This table has about 780,000 distinct CDR3 sequences, 62% appearing once. With respect to this clonotype: The antigen remains unidentified.

CDR1 SGDLS and CDR2 YYNGEE come from the germline V gene. The germline V and J ends were trimmed by 1 base and 1 base, with 8 bases remaining between them. The CDR3 runs 14 residues. The chain combines TRBV9 with TRBJ1-2; D is unresolved. The TCR was taken from a young man in good health. The specimen sequenced was blood. The CDR3 bases are TGTGCCAGCAGCGTATACGGCAGTAACTATGGCTACACCTTC. Translation gives CASSVYGSNYGYTF.